A selection of T cell receptor beta chains follows, all from one sample in a study of technical replicates of blood from a few donors. Profiling relied on immunoSEQ multiplex PCR, and the TCRdb table lists in-frame clones only, not all of them. This sample has approximately 81,000 clones; more than 90% occur once, and the top ten carry 0.36%. The sequenced sample was T cells isolated from PBMCs. Receptor source: a human donor in good health. Both conserved end residues are part of each CDR3. D genes are given only for firm matches. Where a row states a size, it is once, few, many or the class of an expanded clone; other rows omit it.

J | V | size | D | CDR3 | DNA
TRBJ2-2 | TRBV5-1 | - | - | CASSLGDSNTGELFF | TGCGCCAGCAGCTTGGGGGACTCGAACACCGGGGAGCTGTTTTTT
TRBJ2-7 | TRBV7-3 | once | TRBD2 | CASISPRTSGMEQYF | TGTGCCAGCATCTCCCCCCGGACTAGCGGGATGGAGCAGTACTTC
TRBJ2-5 | TRBV5-1 | - | TRBD1 | CASSLDRDRGPTQETQYF | TGCGCCAGCAGCTTGGACCGGGACAGGGGGCCAACTCAAGAGACCCAGTACTTC
TRBJ1-4 | TRBV7-2 | once | - | CASSLSATNEKLFF | TGTGCCAGCAGCTTGAGCGCAACTAATGAAAAACTGTTTTTT
TRBJ2-3 | TRBV27 | - | TRBD2 | CASSLSGEREVRLHRVDTQYF | TGTGCCAGCAGTTTATCTGGTGAGCGGGAGGTTCGGCTCCACAGAGTAGATACGCAGTATTTT
TRBJ2-7 | TRBV7-6 | once | TRBD1 | CASSLDREKVEQYF | TGTGCCAGCAGCTTGGACAGGGAGAAAGTCGAGCAGTACTTC
TRBJ2-1 | TRBV7-9 | - | - | CASSLVRDSSVFF | TGTGCCAGCAGCTTAGTGCGAGACTCCAGTGTGTTCTTC
TRBJ1-3 | TRBV25-1 | once | - | CASSTGLPSSGNTIYF | TGTGCCAGCAGTACGGGACTTCCAAGCTCTGGAAACACCATATATTTT
TRBJ1-1 | TRBV5-1 | - | TRBD1 | CASSQRPGQSEAFF | TGCGCCAGCAGCCAGAGACCGGGACAGTCTGAAGCTTTCTTT
TRBJ1-1 | TRBV6-5 | - | - | CASSYSSPGWDTEAFF | TGTGCCAGCAGTTACTCGAGCCCAGGCTGGGACACTGAAGCTTTCTTT
TRBJ2-2 | TRBV28 | - | - | CASSWTVSFTGELFF | TGTGCCAGCAGTTGGACAGTATCATTCACCGGGGAGCTGTTTTTT
TRBJ1-2 | TRBV28 | - | TRBD1 | CASSWGQAEANYGYTF | TGTGCCAGCAGTTGGGGACAGGCTGAAGCTAACTATGGCTACACCTTC
TRBJ1-2 | TRBV7-2 | - | TRBD1 | CASSADRGPYGYTF | TGTGCCAGCAGCGCGGACAGGGGGCCTTATGGCTACACCTTC
TRBJ2-2 | TRBV10-3 | - | - | CAIRNGSLTGELFF | TGTGCCATACGAAATGGTAGCTTAACCGGGGAGCTGTTTTTT
TRBJ2-1 | TRBV2 | - | - | CASSSSSEQFF | TGTGCCAGCAGTAGTAGCAGTGAGCAGTTCTTC
TRBJ2-7 | TRBV28 | - | TRBD2 | CASSPTSGEDYEQYF | TGTGCCAGCAGTCCAACTAGCGGGGAAGACTACGAGCAGTACTTC
TRBJ1-3 | TRBV5-1 | - | - | CASSLPSGSGNTIYF | TGCGCCAGCAGCCTCCCCTCGGGTTCTGGAAACACCATATATTTT
TRBJ2-5 | TRBV5-6 | - | TRBD2 | CASSLGLAGETQYF | TGTGCCAGCAGCTTGGGACTAGCGGGAGAGACCCAGTACTTC
TRBJ2-7 | TRBV6-6 | - | TRBD1 | CASKDRDVREQYF | TGTGCCAGCAAGGACAGGGATGTACGGGAGCAGTACTTC
TRBJ2-7 | TRBV6-5 | - | TRBD2 | CASRSGLADPYEQYF | TGTGCCAGCAGATCCGGACTAGCGGACCCCTACGAGCAGTACTTC
TRBJ2-7 | TRBV19 | - | TRBD1 | CASNRQGSDEQYF | TGTGCCAGTAATCGACAGGGCTCGGACGAGCAGTACTTC
TRBJ2-7 | TRBV9 | - | TRBD2 | CASSVDAGGFYEQYF | TGTGCCAGCAGCGTAGACGCGGGAGGGTTCTACGAGCAGTACTTC
TRBJ2-5 | TRBV4-1 | few | - | CASSQVASQETQYF | TGCGCCAGCAGCCAAGTGGCCAGTCAAGAGACCCAGTACTTC
TRBJ1-2 | TRBV7-9 | - | - | CASSPPGLHGYTF | TGTGCCAGCAGCCCGCCAGGGTTGCATGGCTACACCTTC
TRBJ2-1 | TRBV11-3 | - | TRBD2 | CASSLSVAGSMNEQFF | TGTGCCAGCAGCCTAAGTGTAGCGGGATCAATGAATGAGCAGTTCTTC
TRBJ2-7 | TRBV27 | - | - | CASSPLSGEQYF | TGTGCCAGCAGCCCCCTTTCGGGCGAGCAGTACTTC
TRBJ2-5 | TRBV28 | - | - | CASSLGPRAETQYF | TGTGCCAGCAGTTTAGGTCCCAGGGCAGAGACCCAGTACTTC
TRBJ2-3 | TRBV27 | - | - | CASSPTRTDPLTQYF | TGTGCCAGCAGTCCGACACGGACAGACCCATTAACGCAGTATTTT
TRBJ2-2 | TRBV23-1 | - | - | CASSRAGELFF | TGCGCCAGCAGTCGAGCCGGGGAGCTGTTTTTT
TRBJ2-7 | TRBV7-2 | - | TRBD2 | CASSLVLAGRYEQYF | TGTGCCAGCAGCTTAGTCCTAGCGGGGCGCTACGAGCAGTACTTC
TRBJ1-2 | TRBV19 | few | TRBD1 | CASSSGAGGFYGYTF | TGTGCCAGTAGTTCGGGGGCAGGGGGCTTCTATGGCTACACCTTC
TRBJ2-1 | TRBV7-9 | - | TRBD1 | CASRDDRGNEQFF | TGTGCCAGCAGAGACGACAGGGGGAATGAGCAGTTCTTC
TRBJ2-2 | TRBV7-3 | - | TRBD2 | CASSLSGGSGELFF | TGTGCCAGCAGCTTATCGGGAGGGTCCGGGGAGCTGTTTTTT
TRBJ2-3 | TRBV5-1 | - | - | CASSLTSPEDTQYF | TGCGCCAGCAGCTTAACTAGTCCGGAAGATACGCAGTATTTT
TRBJ2-3 | TRBV6-1 | - | TRBD1 | CASSGQGATDTQYF | TGTGCCAGCAGTGGGCAGGGGGCGACAGATACGCAGTATTTT
TRBJ2-1 | TRBV30 | - | TRBD1 | CAWSFRDRGQNEQFF | TGTGCCTGGAGTTTCCGGGACAGGGGGCAAAATGAGCAGTTCTTC
TRBJ2-3 | TRBV28 | - | - | CASSFALFGNWGAQYF | TGTGCCAGCAGTTTTGCGTTGTTCGGAAATTGGGGAGCGCAGTATTTT
TRBJ2-7 | TRBV7-6 | - | - | CASSLTSRGQEQYF | TGTGCCAGCAGCCTTACCTCGAGGGGACAAGAGCAGTACTTC
TRBJ2-1 | TRBV5-4 | - | - | CASSFLNEQFF | TGTGCCAGCAGCTTTCTCAATGAGCAGTTCTTC
TRBJ1-1 | TRBV11-3 | - | - | CASSLPPDTEAFF | TGTGCCAGCAGCCTCCCCCCGGACACTGAAGCTTTCTTT
TRBJ1-1 | TRBV2 | - | - | CASREGFGTEAFF | TGTGCCAGCAGAGAGGGTTTCGGCACTGAAGCTTTCTTT
TRBJ2-1 | TRBV27 | - | TRBD2 | CASREGLAGGPYNEQFF | TGTGCCAGCAGAGAAGGACTAGCGGGAGGGCCGTACAATGAGCAGTTCTTC
TRBJ2-3 | TRBV11-1 | - | - | CASSKREASTDTQYF | TGTGCCAGCAGTAAGAGGGAGGCTAGCACAGATACGCAGTATTTT
TRBJ2-7 | TRBV28 | - | - | CASSLSPVSYEQYF | TGTGCCAGCAGTTTATCCCCAGTTTCCTACGAGCAGTACTTC
TRBJ2-5 | TRBV19 | once | - | CASSGGVETQYF | TGTGCCAGTAGCGGAGGGGTGGAGACCCAGTACTTC
TRBJ1-5 | TRBV30 | - | TRBD1 | CAWGQGYQPQHF | TGTGCCTGGGGACAGGGATATCAGCCCCAGCATTTT
TRBJ1-4 | TRBV6-6 | - | - | CASSYNVGGPDEKLFF | TGTGCCAGCAGTTACAACGTCGGGGGGCCAGATGAAAAACTGTTTTTT
TRBJ1-4 | TRBV5-1 | - | - | CASSWDTFNEKLFF | TGCGCCAGCAGCTGGGACACCTTTAATGAAAAACTGTTTTTT
TRBJ2-7 | TRBV27 | - | TRBD1 | CASRGTGTGGGYEQYF | TGTGCCAGCAGGGGAACCGGGACAGGGGGCGGCTACGAGCAGTACTTC
TRBJ2-7 | TRBV28 | - | - | CASFRQAYEQYF | TGTGCCAGCTTTAGACAGGCCTACGAGCAGTACTTC
TRBJ2-7 | TRBV10-3 | - | TRBD2 | CASLAGVAEEQYF | TGTGCCTCCCTTGCGGGAGTAGCTGAGGAGCAGTACTTC
TRBJ2-7 | TRBV6-8 | - | TRBD2 | CASRDRGSQSGILAYEQYF | TGTGCCAGCAGAGATAGGGGAAGTCAAAGCGGGATATTGGCTTACGAGCAGTACTTC
TRBJ1-1 | TRBV4-3 | once | - | CASSQTQTPGSEAFF | TGCGCCAGCAGCCAAACTCAAACCCCGGGGTCTGAAGCTTTCTTT
TRBJ1-2 | TRBV2 | - | TRBD1 | CASSSGTGINYGYTF | TGTGCCAGCAGTAGCGGGACAGGGATTAACTATGGCTACACCTTC
TRBJ2-7 | TRBV5-6 | - | - | CASRMAPSYEQYF | TGTGCCAGCAGGATGGCTCCTTCCTACGAGCAGTACTTC